A single sample gave rise to the 19 T cell receptor beta chains below, sequenced in a study of shared clonotypes between healthy human individuals. Generated by immunoSEQ multiplex PCR, the TCRdb table keeps only in-frame clones and is missing some. The repertoire includes around 1.1 million clones, 60% to 85% of them detected once, and almost 0.9% sits in the top ten. The specimen sequenced was memory CD4+ T cells from PBMCs. Subset: CD45RA-negative fraction. These TCRs come from a man in his late teens or twenties in good health. Some clones in this sample may be carry-over from other donors' samples.

The V call is TRBV4-1, the J call TRBJ1-5, with D possibly matching TRBD1 (5 bases). The CDR3 spans 19 residues. CDR1 MGHRA and CDR2 YSYEKL come from the germline V gene. Trimming removed 0 bases at V and 0 bases at J, with 18 bases between. The CDR3 region is CASSQDRGRDGFSNQPQHF. The CDR3 DNA follows: TGCGCCAGCAGCCAAGACCGGGGCAGGGACGGTTTTAGCAATCAGCCCCAGCATTTT.

The chain carries TRBV7-2 and TRBJ2-3; no clear D. The CDR3 consists of 16 residues. The V gene lost 1 base and the J gene lost 2 bases, with 13 bases spanning the gap. Germline V gene lookup returns CDR1 SGHTA and CDR2 FQGNSA. CDR3 in DNA: TGTGCCAGCAGCTTAGGTCAAGCACAGAACACAGATACGCAGTATTTT. It translates to CASSLGQAQNTDTQYF.

J is TRBJ2-7 and V is TRBV28; D is undetermined. V was cut by 5 bases and J by 4 bases, with 12 bases left in between. The CDR3 runs 13 residues. CDR1 and CDR2 (germline): MDHEN, SYDVKM. In DNA, the CDR3 is TGTGCCAGCAGTCCCCCTAGGGTATACGAGCAGTACTTC. It yields the protein CASSPPRVYEQYF.

On this clone itself: Other DNA variants within this sample encode the same CDR3. This chain links TRBV5-1 with TRBJ1-5, with D unclear. Trimming removed 4 bases from V and 5 bases from J, with 10 bases in between. The germline V gene has CDR1 SGHRS and CDR2 YFSETQ. The CDR3 spans 13 residues. DNA of the CDR3: TGCGCCAGCAGCCTGATCCCAGATCAGCCCCAGCATTTT. Residues: CASSLIPDQPQHF.

The chain couples TRBV7-2 to TRBJ2-2, with D maybe TRBD1 (6 bases). Trimming pared 2 bases from V and 4 bases from J, leaving 11 bases between. CDR3 length: 15 residues. Germline lookup yields CDR1 SGHTA and CDR2 FQGNSA. The CDR3 bases are TGTGCCAGCAGCTTACACTCCAGGGGCACCGGGGAGCTGTTTTTT. Amino acid sequence: CASSLHSRGTGELFF.

The chain carries TRBV7-9 and TRBJ2-1; 8 nucleotides match TRBD2. Losses at the gene ends were 3 bases for V and 4 bases for J; bases not matched to a gene: 8. This CDR3 contains 16 residues. Germline CDR1 reads SEHNR; CDR2 reads FQNEAQ (reference sequence). CDR3: CASSFAGTRVYNEQFF. In DNA, the CDR3 is TGTGCCAGCAGCTTCGCTGGGACTAGAGTTTACAATGAGCAGTTCTTC.

J is TRBJ1-5 and V is TRBV6-5; TRBD1 aligns across 7 bases. Germline-derived CDR1 and CDR2 are MNHEY and SVGAGI. The CDR3 has 15 amino acids. Losses at the gene ends were 6 bases for V and 0 bases for J; bases not matched to a gene: 5. The chain's CDR3 is CASSRTGFSNQPQHF. CDR3 DNA: TGTGCCAGCAGCAGGACAGGTTTTAGCAATCAGCCCCAGCATTTT.

This rearrangement joins TRBV20-1 to TRBJ1-2; the D is unclear. The CDR3 runs to 11 residues. The germline CDR1 and CDR2 sequences are DFQATT and SNEGSKA (reference sequence). With 1 base removed from V and 7 bases from J, the gap between germline ends came to 7 bases. The DNA of the CDR3 is TGCAGTGCTAGAGTCTCCCCTGGCTACACCTTC. As protein: CSARVSPGYTF.

This rearrangement joins TRBV4-1 to TRBJ2-3, with a possible D match to TRBD2 (5 bases). V lost 0 bases to trimming and J lost 7 bases, with 17 bases between them. The CDR3 is made up of 16 amino acids. CDR1 is MGHRA, CDR2 YSYEKL, per germline. The CDR3 bases are TGCGCCAGCAGCCAAGACCCCGCCAGGAGGTTTTATACGCAGTATTTT. Translation gives CASSQDPARRFYTQYF.

This chain links TRBV7-3 with TRBJ1-1; 9 positions agree with TRBD1. Germline assignment: CDR1 SGHTA and CDR2 FQGTGA. The CDR3 covers 15 residues. V trimming: 1 base; J trimming: 3 bases; junction bases outside the gene matches: 3. CDR3 region: CASSLNTGGYTEAFF. The CDR3 DNA reads TGTGCCAGCAGCTTAAATACAGGGGGCTACACTGAAGCTTTCTTT.

The gene calls are TRBV7-8 and TRBJ1-1; TRBD1 agrees at 7 bases. Germline CDR1 is SGHVS and CDR2 is FQNEAQ. The CDR3 has 14 amino acids. V dropped 3 bases and J dropped 1; count of bases not matched to a gene: 2. CDR3 in amino acids: CASSFRTGNTEAFF. CDR3 bases: TGTGCCAGCAGCTTTCGGACAGGGAACACTGAAGCTTTCTTT.

The CDR3 nucleotides read TGTGCCAGCAGTTATAGGGTAGCTGGAAACACCATATATTTT. This gives the protein CASSYRVAGNTIYF. The chain combines TRBV28 with TRBJ1-3; unclear D gene. From germline, CDR1 is MDHEN and CDR2 SYDVKM. This CDR3 region has 14 residues. The V end lost 4 bases, the J end lost 2 bases, and 9 bases lay between the germline ends.

This clone was counted many times. The J gene is TRBJ2-5, the V gene TRBV4-1; D call uncertain. This CDR3 comprises 12 residues. The germline V and J ends were trimmed by 3 bases and 3 bases, with 5 bases remaining between them. CDR1 is MGHRA, CDR2 YSYEKL, per germline. CDR3 protein: CASSQHEETQYF. In DNA, the CDR3 is TGCGCCAGCAGCCAGCATGAAGAGACCCAGTACTTC.

The V gene is TRBV9, the J gene TRBJ2-1, with D possibly being TRBD2 (7 bases). Looked up from germline, CDR1 is SGDLS and CDR2 is YYNGEE. Trimming cost V 4 bases and J 7 bases, with 24 bases left between them. The CDR3 has 17 amino acids. CDR3 DNA: TGTGCCAGCAGCTCTCGGACAGACTTTAGCGGGTTAAATGAGCAGTTCTTC. Amino acid sequence: CASSSRTDFSGLNEQFF.

This clone was counted a single time. The V call is TRBV7-6, the J call TRBJ2-7, with a weak D call TRBD1 (7 bases). The V gene lost 1 base and the J gene lost 5 bases, with 15 bases spanning the gap. The CDR3 covers 15 residues. Germline V lookup: CDR1 SGHVS, CDR2 FNYEAQ. The CDR3 DNA is TGTGCCAGCAGCTTAGAACAGGGGAGGATACACGAGCAGTACTTC. Its protein is CASSLEQGRIHEQYF.

This CDR3 reads CASSLQGRSYQPQHF. CDR3 nucleotides: TGTGCCAGCAGCCTCCAGGGCAGGAGCTATCAGCCCCAGCATTTT. The chain joins TRBV7-8 to TRBJ1-5; maybe TRBD1 (5 bases). Looked up from germline, CDR1 is SGHVS and CDR2 is FQNEAQ. V was shortened by 5 bases and J by 5 bases, with 16 bases between the two germline ends. CDR3 length equals 15 residues.

This clone was observed a single time. The J gene is TRBJ2-7, the V gene TRBV19, with 8 bases identical to TRBD2. The CDR3 runs to 14 residues. Germline trimming cut 3 bases from V and 2 bases from J; bases unmatched to any gene: 3. CDR1 and CDR2 from the germline V gene are LNHDA and SQIVND (reference sequence). The chain's CDR3 is CASSIAGGTYEQYF. CDR3 nucleotide sequence: TGTGCCAGTAGTATTGCGGGAGGAACCTACGAGCAGTACTTC.

The chain joins TRBV6-5 to TRBJ1-5; possibly TRBD1 for D (6 bases). CDR1 is MNHEY, CDR2 SVGAGI, per germline. This CDR3 is built from 15 residues. The V end was cut by 5 bases, the J end by 1 base, with 12 bases between. CDR3 in amino acids: CASSTGGGSNQPQHF. The DNA for the CDR3 is TGTGCCAGCAGTACAGGAGGGGGAAGCAATCAGCCCCAGCATTTT.

The chain has TRBV9 and TRBJ1-2; unclear D gene. Germline V CDR1 and CDR2: SGDLS, YYNGEE. V was clipped by 0 bases and J by 5 bases, with 14 bases between them. This CDR3 spans 15 amino acids. CDR3 sequence reads: CASSVGPSAVYGYTF. The CDR3 coding sequence is TGTGCCAGCAGCGTAGGACCCAGCGCCGTATATGGCTACACCTTC.